The 20 T cell receptor beta chains in this list originate from one sample, sequenced in a study of regulatory T cells in long-lasting Graves disease. Time point defined: newly diagnosed GD, antithyroid drugs for less than 3 months. There was RNA extracted from PBMCs, and the TCR library was made from it. iRepertoire HTBI primers and Arm-PCR of CDR3 regions built TCR beta libraries. TCRdb processed the multiplex PCR reads anew with MiXCR; each CDR3 protein has one entry. The table includes roughly 430,000 distinct CDR3 sequences, around 15% detected once. The same specimen was also included in a second study, on T cells in Graves' hyperthyroidism and ophthalmopathy.

Sequenced material: peripheral blood mononuclear cells (PBMCs), taken at new diagnosis, from a patient treated with antithyroid drugs. The receptors derive from a woman aged 30 to 39 with Graves disease.

This chain connects TRBV4-3 to TRBJ2-2; TRBD2 aligns across 7 bases. Trimming took 6 bases from V and 0 from J; bases not matched to a gene: 4. This CDR3 comprises 15 residues. Germline V CDR1 and CDR2: LGHNA, YSLEER. The DNA of the CDR3 is TGCGCCAGCAGTCCTAGCGGATCGAACACCGGGGAGCTGTTTTTT. Translation: CASSPSGSNTGELFF.

The chain uses TRBV20-1 and TRBJ1-5, with D maybe TRBD1 (5 bases). Germline CDR1 DFQATT, CDR2 SNEGSKA (reference sequence). Trimming stripped 6 bases from V and 5 bases from J, with 17 bases between. The CDR3 length is 14 residues. CDR3 coding DNA: TGCAGTGCCATAATTTCAGGGCCCCATCAGCCCCAGCATTTT. Protein product: CSAIISGPHQPQHF.

This clonotype came up many times. This rearrangement joins TRBV11-2 to TRBJ2-6; D is undetermined. This CDR3 has 12 residues. The V end lost 3 bases, the J end lost 3 bases, and 0 bases lay between the germline ends. The germline V gene encodes CDR1 SGHAT and CDR2 FQNNGV. The CDR3 is CASSFGANVLTF. The CDR3 DNA sequence: TGTGCCAGCAGCTTTGGGGCCAACGTCCTGACTTTC.

This clonotype was observed a handful of times. The chain combines TRBV6-1 with TRBJ2-7, with 7 bases that match TRBD2. Germline CDR1 MNHNS, CDR2 SASEGT. The V segment lost 6 bases and the J segment 6 bases; nucleotides outside the gene matches: 5. CDR3 size: 12 residues. The CDR3 DNA reads as TGTGCCAGCAGCCGCACTAGCGCCGAGCAGTACTTC. Translation: CASSRTSAEQYF.

This clonotype has a count of ten or more. V usage is TRBV20-1 and J usage is TRBJ2-2, with D hard to call. The CDR3 length is 16 residues. Germline loops: CDR1 DFQATT, CDR2 SNEGSKA (reference sequence). V gave up 0 bases and J gave up 2 bases, with 13 bases separating them. CDR3 sequence (DNA): TGCAGTGCTAGAGATCTGGCTACCACCAACACCGGGGAGCTGTTTTTT. Residues: CSARDLATTNTGELFF.

The sample holds a few counts of this clonotype. V and J are TRBV7-9 and TRBJ2-7, with TRBD2 matching 8 bases. The CDR3 is made up of 16 amino acids. Trimming took 3 bases from V and 0 from J; bases not matched to a gene: 7. Germline CDR1 reads SEHNR; CDR2 reads FQNEAQ (reference sequence). The CDR3 nucleotides read TGTGCCAGCAGCTTCACCGGGAGGGCCCGCTCCTACGAGCAGTACTTC. Translated: CASSFTGRARSYEQYF.

This clonotype has a count of ten or more. This chain uses TRBV27 with TRBJ1-1; 10 bases line up with TRBD1. CDR1 and CDR2 (germline): MNHEY, SMNVEV (reference sequence). With V trimmed by 6 bases and J by 4 bases, 8 bases remained unmatched. The CDR3 sequence is 15 residues long. CDR3 residues: CASRTGGGSGTEAFF. DNA for the CDR3: TGTGCCAGCAGGACAGGGGGCGGATCCGGCACTGAAGCTTTCTTT.

The table lists this clonotype with many counts. The J gene is TRBJ2-1, the V gene TRBV2; 12 bases align to TRBD1. V shed 5 bases, J shed 9 bases, and the junction held 8 bases outside the gene matches. This CDR3 contains 15 residues. Germline loops: CDR1 SNHLY, CDR2 FYNNEI. The DNA for the CDR3 is TGTGCCAGCAGTCCCCGGGACAGGGGGCTGGGTGAGCAGTTCTTC. Residues: CASSPRDRGLGEQFF.

There are many counts of this clonotype. V and J are TRBV18 and TRBJ2-1; D gene ambiguous. The germline gives CDR1 KGHSH, CDR2 LQKENI. The V end was cut by 0 bases, the J end by 8 bases, with 5 bases between. The CDR3 spans 12 residues. The chain's CDR3 is CASSPPGHEQFF. The DNA for the CDR3 is TGTGCCAGCTCACCACCTGGTCATGAGCAGTTCTTC.

This clonotype has a count of ten or more. V gene TRBV20-1 combines with J gene TRBJ2-3; 9 bases are shared with TRBD2. In germline, CDR1 is DFQATT, CDR2 SNEGSKA (reference sequence). V was pared by 6 bases and J by 7 bases, with 11 bases of the junction left unmatched. The CDR3 runs to 14 residues. The CDR3 loop reads CSAVSGSQANTQYF. CDR3 DNA sequence: TGCAGTGCCGTTAGCGGGAGCCAAGCGAATACGCAGTATTTT.

This clonotype was counted ten times or more. The chain carries TRBV7-8 and TRBJ1-6; D not certain. This CDR3 spans 13 amino acids. Germline V gives CDR1 SGHVS, CDR2 FQNEAQ. V was pared by 7 bases and J by 7 bases, with 11 bases between. The CDR3 is CASKTDGNSPLHF. In DNA, the CDR3 is TGTGCCAGCAAAACCGACGGGAATTCACCCCTCCACTTT. The full variable domain, completed using reference TRBV7-8 and TRBJ1-6, is GAGVSQSPRYKVAKRGQDVALRCDPISGHVSLFWYQQALGQGPEFLTYFQNEAQLDKSGLPSDRFFAERPEGSVSTLKIQRTQQEDSAVYLCASKTDGNSPLHFGNGTRLTVT.

Many counts were recorded for this clonotype. The chain couples TRBV28 to TRBJ2-7; D remains ambiguous. Trimming pared 2 bases from V and 2 bases from J, leaving 13 bases between. Germline CDR1 MDHEN, CDR2 SYDVKM. The CDR3 runs 15 residues. The CDR3 bases are TGTGCCAGCAGTTTACACAGAGGAAGAGCCTACGAGCAGTACTTC. Translated: CASSLHRGRAYEQYF.

V gene TRBV19 combines with J gene TRBJ1-6; D perhaps matches TRBD1 (6 bases). Germline CDR1 and CDR2: LNHDA and SQIVND (reference sequence). The V end was cut by 4 bases, the J end by 8 bases, with 12 bases between. CDR3 length: 14 residues. The CDR3 protein is CASSSSGVHSPLHF. The DNA of the CDR3 is TGTGCCAGTAGTAGTTCAGGGGTTCATTCACCCCTCCACTTT.

The chain has TRBV9 and TRBJ2-1; possibly TRBD1 or TRBD2 for D (5 bases each). Trimming cost V 0 bases and J 8 bases, with 9 bases left between them. CDR1 is SGDLS, CDR2 YYNGEE, per germline. CDR3 length: 13 amino acids. CDR3 bases: TGTGCCAGCAGCGTAGGAGGGGAACATGAGCAGTTCTTC. Translation: CASSVGGEHEQFF.

This clonotype occurred many times. This chain joins TRBV11-2 and TRBJ2-5; no clear D. Trimming left V 4 bases short and J 5 bases short, with 5 bases between. Germline V gene lookup returns CDR1 SGHAT and CDR2 FQNNGV. The CDR3 is 11 residues long. CDR3 coding DNA: TGTGCCAGCAGCTCACTTGAGACCCAGTACTTC. The encoded protein is CASSSLETQYF.

This clonotype was detected ten times or more. The chain uses TRBV11-2 and TRBJ2-1, with 13 bases aligning to TRBD2. After removal of 5 bases from V and 4 bases from J, the junction contained 14 bases not matched to a gene. Germline assignment: CDR1 SGHAT and CDR2 FQNNGV. The CDR3 sequence is 19 residues long. CDR3 sequence (DNA): TGTGCCAGCAGCCCTGGTCGTGGACTAGCGGGAGCTCCGTACAATGAGCAGTTCTTC. This translates into CASSPGRGLAGAPYNEQFF.

This clonotype has ten or more counts. The chain links TRBV20-1 to TRBJ1-5; 9 bases map to TRBD1. The CDR3 is 13 residues long. V lost 6 bases to trimming and J lost 4 bases; unmatched junction nucleotides: 4. Looked up from germline, CDR1 is DFQATT and CDR2 is SNEGSKA (reference sequence). CDR3 protein: CSAGQGSNQPQHF. The CDR3 nucleotides are TGCAGTGCCGGACAGGGGAGTAATCAGCCCCAGCATTTT.

This clonotype occurred many times. The CDR3 is CSASESGRPYGYTF. The CDR3 DNA is TGCAGTGCTAGCGAGTCGGGACGGCCCTATGGCTACACCTTC. The chain joins TRBV20-1 to TRBJ1-2, with D perhaps matching TRBD1 (5 bases). The V end lost 3 bases, the J end lost 4 bases, and 15 bases lay between the germline ends. This CDR3 contains 14 residues. Germline loops: CDR1 DFQATT, CDR2 SNEGSKA (reference sequence).

This clonotype has a count of ten or more. The rearrangement joins TRBV28 to TRBJ2-1, with 10 positions matching TRBD2. This CDR3 comprises 16 residues. With 6 bases clipped from V and 0 bases from J, the junction kept 5 bases outside the gene matches. Germline V gives CDR1 MDHEN, CDR2 SYDVKM. CDR3 in amino acids: CASRSSGRDSYNEQFF. Written as DNA, the CDR3 is TGTGCCAGCAGATCTAGCGGGAGAGACTCCTACAATGAGCAGTTCTTC.

The V call is TRBV24-1, the J call TRBJ2-5; the match to TRBD2 covers 11 bases. CDR1 is KGHDR, CDR2 SFDVKD, per germline. The CDR3 spans 18 residues. The ends lost 3 bases at V and 4 bases at J; junction bases unmatched: 12. The CDR3 nucleotides read TGTGCCACCAGTGATCCCAACCAACTAGCGGGAGTTTCAGAGACCCAGTACTTC. Residues: CATSDPNQLAGVSETQYF.